This entry lists 22 T cell receptor beta chains sequenced from one sample in a study of long-term antiretroviral therapy in people with HIV. Run at survey level, the immunoSEQ assay was version v3.0. TCRdb's copy holds only in-frame clones and misses some; the assay was immunoSEQ multiplex PCR. Here the sample spans some 28,000 clones, just under 95% being singletons. The sample was unsorted PBMCs, taken 5.3 years after starting antiretroviral therapy. Every receptor here comes from a middle-aged man with HIV.

V usage is TRBV6-5 and J usage is TRBJ1-5; D is ambiguous. This CDR3 region has 13 residues. Germline V gene lookup returns CDR1 MNHEY and CDR2 SVGAGI. The ends were cut back, 5 bases at V and 7 bases at J, with 12 bases in the middle. The CDR3 region is CASSPARRQPQHF. As DNA, the CDR3 is TGTGCCAGCAGTCCTGCCCGGAGGCAGCCCCAGCATTTT.

The chain has TRBV15 and TRBJ2-3; tentative D call: TRBD2 (6 bases). The CDR3 length is 15 residues. Germline CDR1 and CDR2: LNHNV and YYDKDF (reference sequence). Trimming removed 3 bases at V and 6 bases at J, with 16 bases between. The CDR3 nucleotides are TGTGCCACCAGCAGGGGGACTTACGGCAGTGATACGCAGTATTTT. This codes for CATSRGTYGSDTQYF.

The V and J genes are TRBV10-3 and TRBJ2-4; 9 bases are shared with TRBD1. Trimming cost V 6 bases and J 8 bases; bases outside gene matches: 8. CDR3 length equals 14 residues. The V gene's germline CDR1 is ENHRY and CDR2 SYGVKD. For the CDR3, the DNA is TGTGCCATCAGGCCGGACAGGGGCGCGGACATTCAGTACTTC. Translation gives CAIRPDRGADIQYF.

This clone was recorded once. This chain joins TRBV10-2 and TRBJ2-2; D might be TRBD1 or TRBD2, each matching 5 bases. The length of the CDR3 is 16 residues. Germline V lookup: CDR1 WSHSY, CDR2 SAAADI. Deletions cut 0 bases from V and 2 bases from J, with 10 bases between. Here the CDR3 DNA reads TGCGCCAGCAGTGAGTCGATGAGGGGAAACACCGGGGAGCTGTTTTTT. Residues: CASSESMRGNTGELFF.

This clone has more than one count but fewer than ten. The chain uses TRBV7-9 and TRBJ2-7; TRBD1 agrees at 9 bases. Germline V lookup: CDR1 SEHNR, CDR2 FQNEAQ (reference sequence). The CDR3 sequence is 13 residues long. V lost 3 bases to trimming and J lost 5 bases; unmatched junction nucleotides: 2. CDR3 DNA: TGTGCCAGCAGCTTCGGACAGGGGAACGAGCAGTACTTC. This gives the protein CASSFGQGNEQYF.

A single count supports this clone. CDR3 coding DNA: TGTGCCAGCAGTTACCGGACCTACAATGAGCAGTTCTTC. It encodes CASSYRTYNEQFF. The V call is TRBV6-5, the J call TRBJ2-1; D uncertain. Germline lookup yields CDR1 MNHEY and CDR2 SVGAGI. This CDR3 has 13 amino acids. V lost 2 bases to trimming and J lost 2 bases, with 4 bases between them.

The chain employs TRBV19 and TRBJ1-2, with TRBD1 matching 7 bases. Germline V gives CDR1 LNHDA, CDR2 SQIVND (reference sequence). V shed 4 bases and J 7 bases; nucleotides not matched to a gene: 3. The CDR3 is 12 residues long. CDR3 in DNA: TGTGCCAGTAGTACCAGGGGGGCTGGCTACACCTTC. Protein product: CASSTRGAGYTF.

The genes are TRBV18 and TRBJ2-1; either TRBD1 or TRBD2 may fit D (6 bases each). With 3 bases removed from V and 7 bases from J, the gap between germline ends came to 19 bases. Germline lookup yields CDR1 KGHSH and CDR2 LQKENI. The CDR3 length is 16 residues. CDR3 residues: CASSPPNRGPKNEQFF. CDR3 in DNA: TGTGCCAGCTCACCCCCGAATCGGGGGCCGAAAAATGAGCAGTTCTTC.

The gene calls are TRBV14 and TRBJ2-1, with 11 bases matching TRBD2. Germline lookup yields CDR1 SGHDN and CDR2 FVKESK. This CDR3 comprises 18 residues. V shed 5 bases, J shed 7 bases, and the junction held 16 bases outside the gene matches. The CDR3 here is CASSFSLLAGDPINEQFF. As DNA, the CDR3 is TGTGCCAGCAGCTTCAGCCTACTAGCGGGGGACCCGATAAATGAGCAGTTCTTC. Combining the CDR3 with reference TRBV14 and TRBJ2-1 gives the whole variable domain EAGVTQFPSHSVIEKGQTVTLRCDPISGHDNLYWYRRVMGKEIKFLLHFVKESKQDESGMPNNRFLAERTGGTYSTLKVQPAELEDSGVYFCASSFSLLAGDPINEQFFGPGTRLTVL.

The gene calls are TRBV7-2 and TRBJ2-7; 15 bases align to TRBD2. The CDR3 consists of 17 residues. Germline assignment: CDR1 SGHTA and CDR2 FQGNSA. V shed 4 bases and J 3 bases; nucleotides not matched to a gene: 7. Written as DNA, the CDR3 is TGTGCCAGCAGCTCGCAAGGGACTAGCGGGGGGCACTACGAGCAGTACTTC. This encodes CASSSQGTSGGHYEQYF.

This clone appeared a single time. The chain combines TRBV25-1 with TRBJ1-4, with D unclear. This CDR3 spans 18 amino acids. Looked up from germline, CDR1 is MGHDK and CDR2 is SYGVNS. Trimming left V 8 bases short and J 0 bases short, with 22 bases between. Written as DNA, the CDR3 is TGTGCCAGCCGGGCCCCGGGAGGCAGAACTTCAACTAATGAAAAACTGTTTTTT. As protein: CASRAPGGRTSTNEKLFF.

V is TRBV2 and J is TRBJ2-3; 7 nucleotides line up with TRBD1. In germline, CDR1 is SNHLY, CDR2 FYNNEI. Unmatched junction bases numbered 8, after V lost 8 bases and J lost 3 bases. The CDR3 spans 14 residues. The CDR3 here is CASVPTGTTDTQYF. As DNA, the CDR3 is TGTGCCAGCGTACCGACAGGGACGACAGATACGCAGTATTTT. The complete variable domain, with remaining parts taken from reference TRBV2 and TRBJ2-3, reads EPEVTQTPSHQVTQMGQEVILRCVPISNHLYFYWYRQILGQKVEFLVSFYNNEISEKSEIFDDQFSVERPDGSNFTLKIRSTKLEDSAMYFCASVPTGTTDTQYFGPGTRLTVL.

V is TRBV4-3 and J is TRBJ1-1, with D tentatively TRBD1 (6 bases). V lost 3 bases and J lost 1, with 6 bases in between. Germline-derived CDR1 and CDR2 are LGHNA and YSLEER. This CDR3 is 13 amino acids long. CDR3 loop: CASSQTGNTEAFF. The CDR3 bases are TGCGCCAGCAGCCAGACAGGGAACACTGAAGCTTTCTTT.

The chain recombines TRBV5-1 with TRBJ1-1; 7 positions agree with TRBD1. Germline V gene lookup returns CDR1 SGHRS and CDR2 YFSETQ. The J segment lost 1 base and the V segment lost 5 bases, leaving 14 bases of the junction unmatched. The CDR3 is 17 amino acids. The CDR3 nucleotides read TGCGCCAGCAGGCCCGACAGGGTCGGGGCTAGGAACACTGAAGCTTTCTTT. This sequence encodes CASRPDRVGARNTEAFF.

The chain joins TRBV19 to TRBJ1-5, with 8 bases lining up with TRBD1. This CDR3 is built from 13 residues. In germline, CDR1 is LNHDA, CDR2 SQIVND (reference sequence). V shed 7 bases, J shed 6 bases, and the junction held 5 bases outside the gene matches. The CDR3 nucleotides are TGTGCCAGTAAAGACAGGGGCAGTCAGCCCCAGCATTTT. Translation gives CASKDRGSQPQHF.

The chain joins TRBV11-3 to TRBJ2-7; possibly TRBD1 or TRBD2 for D (5 bases each). Germline assignment: CDR1 SGHNT and CDR2 YENEEA. Deletions cut 2 bases from V and 5 bases from J, with 19 bases between. This CDR3 comprises 16 residues. CDR3 sequence reads: CASSLQSTGHRNEQYF. CDR3 DNA sequence: TGTGCCAGCAGCTTACAATCTACGGGGCATAGGAACGAGCAGTACTTC.

The CDR3 DNA sequence: TGCGCCAGCAGCTTCAACCAGGCAACTAATGAAAAACTGTTTTTT. Amino acid sequence: CASSFNQATNEKLFF. This chain links TRBV5-1 with TRBJ1-4; D is ambiguous. V was pared by 2 bases and J by 0 bases, with 8 bases between. Germline CDR1 is SGHRS and CDR2 is YFSETQ. This CDR3 is 15 amino acids long.

J is TRBJ2-7 and V is TRBV27; 9 bases line up with TRBD1. Unmatched junction bases numbered 4, after V lost 3 bases and J lost 1 base. Per germline, CDR1 MNHEY and CDR2 SMNVEV (reference sequence). The length of the CDR3 is 15 residues. The chain's CDR3 is CASSFAGTGSYEQYF. CDR3 in DNA: TGTGCCAGCAGTTTCGCCGGGACAGGGTCCTACGAGCAGTACTTC.

In its sample, this clone was seen once. The genes are TRBV6-4 and TRBJ2-3; D possibly corresponds to TRBD2 (7 bases). The CDR3 is 14 residues long. Trimming took off 0 bases at V and 4 bases at J, with 8 bases between the two ends. Germline lookup yields CDR1 MRHNA and CDR2 SNTAGT. The CDR3 sequence: CASSDSGGPDTQYF. The DNA of the CDR3 is TGTGCCAGCAGTGACTCCGGGGGGCCAGATACGCAGTATTTT.

The rearrangement joins TRBV4-3 to TRBJ2-1; TRBD1 is a possible D gene (6 bases). The ends were cut back, 0 bases at V and 7 bases at J, with 22 bases in the middle. Germline V CDR1 and CDR2: LGHNA, YSLEER. This CDR3 has 18 amino acids. The CDR3 region has the DNA TGCGCCAGCAGCCAAGATTTCGGTTCTGGACAGAAAGGGAATGAGCAGTTCTTC. It specifies CASSQDFGSGQKGNEQFF.

The chain recombines TRBV25-1 with TRBJ2-5, with 9 bases that match TRBD1. The CDR3 has 16 amino acids. The V segment lost 4 bases and the J segment 5 bases; nucleotides outside the gene matches: 11. Germline lookup yields CDR1 MGHDK and CDR2 SYGVNS. CDR3 loop: CASSVRTGAGWETQYF. The CDR3 nucleotides are TGTGCCAGCAGTGTCCGGACAGGGGCTGGGTGGGAGACCCAGTACTTC.

V gene TRBV7-8 combines with J gene TRBJ2-7; no firm D call. Trimming removed 1 base from V and 7 bases from J, with 11 bases in between. The CDR3 loop spans 13 amino acids. Germline CDR1 and CDR2: SGHVS and FQNEAQ. CDR3 region: CASSLGPPGEQYF. For the CDR3, the DNA is TGTGCCAGCAGCTTAGGACCGCCCGGGGAGCAGTACTTC.